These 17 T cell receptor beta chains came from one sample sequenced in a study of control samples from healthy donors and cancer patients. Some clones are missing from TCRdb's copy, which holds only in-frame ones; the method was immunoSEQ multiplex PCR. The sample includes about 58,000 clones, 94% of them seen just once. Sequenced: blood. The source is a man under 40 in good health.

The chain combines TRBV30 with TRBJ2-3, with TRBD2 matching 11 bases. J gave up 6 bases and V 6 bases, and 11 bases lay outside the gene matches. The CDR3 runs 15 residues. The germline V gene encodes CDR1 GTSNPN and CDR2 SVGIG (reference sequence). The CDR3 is CACIGLAGALDTQYF. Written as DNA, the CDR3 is TGTGCCTGTATAGGACTAGCGGGTGCGTTGGATACGCAGTATTTT.

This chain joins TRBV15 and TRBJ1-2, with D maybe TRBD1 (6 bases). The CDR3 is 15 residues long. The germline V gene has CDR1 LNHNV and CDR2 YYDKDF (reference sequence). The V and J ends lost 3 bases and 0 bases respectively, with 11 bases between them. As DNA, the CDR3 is TGTGCCACCAGCAGCTACAGGGACGCTAACTATGGCTACACCTTC. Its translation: CATSSYRDANYGYTF.

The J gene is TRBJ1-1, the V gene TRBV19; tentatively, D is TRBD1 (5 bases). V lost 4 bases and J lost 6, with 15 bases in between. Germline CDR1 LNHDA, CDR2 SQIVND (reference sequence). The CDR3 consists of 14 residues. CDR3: CASSREGLIAEAFF. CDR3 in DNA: TGTGCCAGTAGTAGAGAGGGGTTGATCGCTGAAGCTTTCTTT.

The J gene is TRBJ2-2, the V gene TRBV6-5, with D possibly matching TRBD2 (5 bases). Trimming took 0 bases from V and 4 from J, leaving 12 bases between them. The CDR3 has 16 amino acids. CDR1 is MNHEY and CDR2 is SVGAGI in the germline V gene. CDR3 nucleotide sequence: TGTGCCAGCAGTTACTCGTTACTAGTTGTCACCGGGGAGCTGTTTTTT. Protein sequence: CASSYSLLVVTGELFF.

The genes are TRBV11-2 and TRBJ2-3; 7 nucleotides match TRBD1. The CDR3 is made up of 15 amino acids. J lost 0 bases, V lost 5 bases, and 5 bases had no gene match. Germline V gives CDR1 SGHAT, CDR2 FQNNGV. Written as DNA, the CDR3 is TGTGCCAGCAGCAGGGGGCTGTCGAGCACAGATACGCAGTATTTT. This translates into CASSRGLSSTDTQYF.

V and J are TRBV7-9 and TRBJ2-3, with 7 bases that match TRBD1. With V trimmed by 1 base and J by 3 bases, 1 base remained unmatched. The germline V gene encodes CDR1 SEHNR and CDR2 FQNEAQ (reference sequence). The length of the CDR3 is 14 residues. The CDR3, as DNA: TGTGCCAGCAGCTTAGAGGGGGCAACAGATACGCAGTATTTT. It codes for CASSLEGATDTQYF.

The CDR3 loop reads CASSPGQGLSGNTIYF. In DNA form, the CDR3 reads TGTGCCAGCAGCCCAGGTCAGGGGCTCTCTGGAAACACCATATATTTT. The V gene is TRBV7-9, the J gene TRBJ1-3; D possibly corresponds to TRBD1 (6 bases). The germline gives CDR1 SEHNR, CDR2 FQNEAQ (reference sequence). The length of the CDR3 is 16 residues. Trimming took 5 bases from V and 0 from J, leaving 14 bases between them.

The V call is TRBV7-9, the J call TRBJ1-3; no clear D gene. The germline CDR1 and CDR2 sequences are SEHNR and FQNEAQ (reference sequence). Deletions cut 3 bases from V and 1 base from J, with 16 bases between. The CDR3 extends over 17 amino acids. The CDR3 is CASSFPQGGFSGNTIYF. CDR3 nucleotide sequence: TGTGCCAGCAGCTTCCCTCAAGGAGGTTTTTCTGGAAACACCATATATTTT.

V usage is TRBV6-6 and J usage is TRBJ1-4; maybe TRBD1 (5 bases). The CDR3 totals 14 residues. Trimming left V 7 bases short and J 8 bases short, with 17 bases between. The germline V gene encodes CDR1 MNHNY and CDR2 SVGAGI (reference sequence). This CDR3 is CASKIRPEGEKLFF. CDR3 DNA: TGTGCCAGCAAGATTAGACCAGAGGGGGAAAAACTGTTTTTT.

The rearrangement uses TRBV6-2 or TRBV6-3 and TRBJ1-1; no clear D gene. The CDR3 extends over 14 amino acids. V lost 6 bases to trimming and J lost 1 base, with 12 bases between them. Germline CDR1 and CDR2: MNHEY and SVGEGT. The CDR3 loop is CASSFVAENTEAFF. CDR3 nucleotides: TGTGCCAGCAGCTTCGTCGCGGAGAACACTGAAGCTTTCTTT.

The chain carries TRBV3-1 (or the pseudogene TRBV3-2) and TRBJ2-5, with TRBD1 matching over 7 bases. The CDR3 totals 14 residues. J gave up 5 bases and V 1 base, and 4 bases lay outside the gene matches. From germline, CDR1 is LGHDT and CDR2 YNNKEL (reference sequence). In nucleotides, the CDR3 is TGTGCCAGCAGCCAAGCGGCCAGGGGGGAGACCCAGTACTTC. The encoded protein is CASSQAARGETQYF.

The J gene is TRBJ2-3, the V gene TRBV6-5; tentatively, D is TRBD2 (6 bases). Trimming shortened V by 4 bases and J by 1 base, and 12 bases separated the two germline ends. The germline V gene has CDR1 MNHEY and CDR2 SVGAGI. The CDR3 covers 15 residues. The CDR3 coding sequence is TGTGCCAGCAGTTCTCTAGCGCGTGGCACAGATACGCAGTATTTT. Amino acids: CASSSLARGTDTQYF.

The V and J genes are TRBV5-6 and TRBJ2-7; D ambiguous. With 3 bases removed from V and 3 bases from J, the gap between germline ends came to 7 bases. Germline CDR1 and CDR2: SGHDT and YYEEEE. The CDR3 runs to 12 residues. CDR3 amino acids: CASSYDGYEQYF. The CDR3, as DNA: TGTGCCAGCAGCTATGACGGCTACGAGCAGTACTTC.

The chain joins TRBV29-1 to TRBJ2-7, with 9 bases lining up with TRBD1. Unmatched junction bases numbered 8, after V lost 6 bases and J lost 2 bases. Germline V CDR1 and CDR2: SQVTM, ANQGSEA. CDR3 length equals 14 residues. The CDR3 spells CSVGTGGYPYEQYF. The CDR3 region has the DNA TGCAGCGTGGGAACAGGGGGCTACCCCTACGAGCAGTACTTC.

The CDR3 DNA follows: TGTGCCAGCAGCGACGGGACAGGCTCTGGAAACACCATATATTTT. Translating gives CASSDGTGSGNTIYF. The V gene is TRBV7-9, the J gene TRBJ1-3, with 8 bases lining up with TRBD1. The CDR3 covers 15 residues. V lost 5 bases to trimming and J lost 0 bases; unmatched junction nucleotides: 3. Germline V gene data show CDR1 as SEHNR and CDR2 as FQNEAQ (reference sequence).

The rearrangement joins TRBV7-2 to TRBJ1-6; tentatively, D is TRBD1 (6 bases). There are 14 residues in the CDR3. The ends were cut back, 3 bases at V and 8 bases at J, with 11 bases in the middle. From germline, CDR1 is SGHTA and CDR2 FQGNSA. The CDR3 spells CASSFGQMDSPLHF. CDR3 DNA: TGTGCCAGCAGCTTTGGACAGATGGATTCACCCCTCCACTTT.

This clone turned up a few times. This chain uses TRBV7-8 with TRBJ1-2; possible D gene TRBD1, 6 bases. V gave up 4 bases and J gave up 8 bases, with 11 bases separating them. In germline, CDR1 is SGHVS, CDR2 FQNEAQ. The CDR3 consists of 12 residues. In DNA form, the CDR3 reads TGTGCCAGCAGCTCCCCCCAGGGGGGCTACACCTTC. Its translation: CASSSPQGGYTF.